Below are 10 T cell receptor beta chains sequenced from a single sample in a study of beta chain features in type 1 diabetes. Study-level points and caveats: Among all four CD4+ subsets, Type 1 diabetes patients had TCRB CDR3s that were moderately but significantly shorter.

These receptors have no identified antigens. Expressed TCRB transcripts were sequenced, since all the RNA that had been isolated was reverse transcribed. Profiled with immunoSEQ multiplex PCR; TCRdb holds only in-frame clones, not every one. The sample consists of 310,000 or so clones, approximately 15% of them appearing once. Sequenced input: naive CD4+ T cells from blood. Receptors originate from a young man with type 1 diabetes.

CDR3 in amino acids: CASMIAGEFQYF. The CDR3, as DNA: TGTGCCAGCATGATAGCGGGAGAGTTTCAGTACTTC. The chain has TRBV6-1 and TRBJ2-7, with TRBD2 matching over 9 bases. The CDR3 covers 12 residues. Germline V gives CDR1 MNHNS, CDR2 SASEGT. The ends lost 7 bases at V and 10 bases at J; junction bases unmatched: 8.

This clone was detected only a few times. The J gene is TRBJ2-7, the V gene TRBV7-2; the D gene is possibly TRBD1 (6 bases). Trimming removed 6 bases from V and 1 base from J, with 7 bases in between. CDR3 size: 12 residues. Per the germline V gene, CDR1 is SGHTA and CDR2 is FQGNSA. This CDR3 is CASRGQSYEQYF. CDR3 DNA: TGTGCCAGCAGAGGACAGTCCTACGAGCAGTACTTC.

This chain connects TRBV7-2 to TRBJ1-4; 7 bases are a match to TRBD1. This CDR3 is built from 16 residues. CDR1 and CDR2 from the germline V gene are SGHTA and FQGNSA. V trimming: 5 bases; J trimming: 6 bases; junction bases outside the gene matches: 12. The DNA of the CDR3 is TGTGCCAGCAGCCAGGACGACAGGGTACCTTATGAAAAACTGTTTTTT. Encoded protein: CASSQDDRVPYEKLFF.

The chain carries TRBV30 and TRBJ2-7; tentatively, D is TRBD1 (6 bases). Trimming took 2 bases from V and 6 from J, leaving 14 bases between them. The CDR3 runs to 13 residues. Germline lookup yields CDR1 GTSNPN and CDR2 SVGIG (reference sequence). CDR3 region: CAWSTQGRVEQYF. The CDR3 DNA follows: TGTGCCTGGAGTACCCAGGGGCGCGTCGAGCAGTACTTC.

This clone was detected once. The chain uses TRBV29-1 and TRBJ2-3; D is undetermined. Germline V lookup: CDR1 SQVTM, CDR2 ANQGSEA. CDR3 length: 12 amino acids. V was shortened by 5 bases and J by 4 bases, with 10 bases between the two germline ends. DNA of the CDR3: TGCAGCGTTTTTTTTTCTCCAGATACGCAGTATTTT. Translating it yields CSVFFSPDTQYF.

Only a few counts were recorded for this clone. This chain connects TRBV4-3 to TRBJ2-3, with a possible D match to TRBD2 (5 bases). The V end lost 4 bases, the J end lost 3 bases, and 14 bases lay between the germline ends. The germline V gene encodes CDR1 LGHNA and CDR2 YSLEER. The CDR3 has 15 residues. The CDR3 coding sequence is TGCGCCAGCAGCCCCACTAGGTCGCCAACAGATACGCAGTATTTT. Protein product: CASSPTRSPTDTQYF.

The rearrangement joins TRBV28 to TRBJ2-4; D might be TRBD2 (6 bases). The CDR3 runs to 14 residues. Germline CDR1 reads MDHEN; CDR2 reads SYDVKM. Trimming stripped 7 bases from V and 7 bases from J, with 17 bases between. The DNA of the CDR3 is TGTGCCAGCACCTCGCTACTAGCCCTCAACATTCAGTACTTC. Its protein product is CASTSLLALNIQYF.

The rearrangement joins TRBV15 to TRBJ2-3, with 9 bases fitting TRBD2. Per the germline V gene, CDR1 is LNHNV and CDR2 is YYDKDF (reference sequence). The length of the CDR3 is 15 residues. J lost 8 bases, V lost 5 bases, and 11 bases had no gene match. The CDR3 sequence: CATSDPSGAGGTQYF. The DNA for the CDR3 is TGTGCCACCAGCGATCCTAGCGGGGCAGGAGGTACGCAGTATTTT.

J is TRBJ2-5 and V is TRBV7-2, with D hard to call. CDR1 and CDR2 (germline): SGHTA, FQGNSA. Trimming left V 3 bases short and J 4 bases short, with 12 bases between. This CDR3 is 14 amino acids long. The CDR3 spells CASSLGPAAETQYF. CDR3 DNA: TGTGCCAGCAGCTTGGGCCCCGCAGCAGAGACCCAGTACTTC. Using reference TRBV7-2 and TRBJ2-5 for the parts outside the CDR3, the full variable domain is GAGVSQSPSNKVTEKGKDVELRCDPISGHTALYWYRQSLGQGLEFLIYFQGNSAPDKSGLPSDRFSAERTGGSVSTLTIQRTQQEDSAVYLCASSLGPAAETQYFGPGTRLLVL.

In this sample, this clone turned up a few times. CDR3 nucleotide sequence: TGTGCCAGCAGCCATACCGGGACAGAGCAGTTCTTC. Protein: CASSHTGTEQFF. V and J are TRBV7-8 and TRBJ2-1; the D gene is possibly TRBD1 (6 bases). With 5 bases removed from V and 10 bases from J, the gap between germline ends came to 12 bases. Germline lookup yields CDR1 SGHVS and CDR2 FQNEAQ. This CDR3 spans 12 amino acids.